In this sample, the clone carrying this TCR beta chain turned up a few times. The target antigen is unknown. The J segment lost 13 bases and the V segment lost 7 bases, leaving 11 bases of the junction unmatched. This CDR3 spans 13 amino acids. The germline V gene has CDR1 WNHNN and CDR2 SYGVQD (reference sequence). These data are taken from a study of cytomegalovirus exposure and HLA in healthy donors. Overall study findings and caveats: Likely technical artifact: a cluster of highly shared sequence variants. Later analysis associated a missense DCLRE1C variant with TCR beta V- and J-gene trimming. There were a few CMV-associated chains whose specificity for CMV antigens was confirmed in vitro.

A multiplex PCR was run with 60 Vbeta primers and 13 Jbeta primers. As processed by the authors: There were around 80 million unique TCR beta chains by a later count, and 10 million to 12 million of them were shared. Measured with immunoSEQ multiplex PCR; TCRdb has only the in-frame clones, and not every one. V, J and clone size derive from that table, while D and trimming were established from the DNA sequence. The table lists fewer than 150,000 clones, 80% of them singletons. The sample consisted of PBMCs. This sequence joins TRBV10-1 and TRBJ2-1, with TRBD2 identical over 9 bases. This sequence originates from a man under 40 in good health. DNA for the CDR3: TGCGCCAGCACCTGGGGGGCTAGCGGGACACAGTTCTTC. Translating gives CASTWGASGTQFF.